This TCR beta chain comes out of a study of cytomegalovirus exposure and HLA in healthy donors. The PCR employed 60 Vbeta primers together with 13 Jbeta primers. Assay: immunoSEQ multiplex PCR; the TCRdb copy retains only in-frame clones and omits some. Of a few hundred thousand clones in the sample, around 66% were seen once. Whole-study results and caveats: More clonal expansion characterized HLA-associated TCR beta chains than equally common others in a later analysis.

Germline V gene data show CDR1 as SGHTA and CDR2 as FQGNSA. The CDR3 covers 14 residues. Between the trimmed V and J ends, which lost 5 bases and 2 bases, there was a span of 12 bases. Concerning this clone itself: Its antigen is currently unknown.

This TCR came from a female donor in good health and CMV-seronegative. What was sequenced was PBMCs. This chain connects TRBV7-2 to TRBJ2-5; D unresolved. For the CDR3, the DNA is TGTGCCAGCAGCCCCTATGAGGCTCAAGAGACCCAGTACTTC. It yields the protein CASSPYEAQETQYF.